This is a list of T cell receptor beta chains from one sample in a study of T cell responses to AZD1222 COVID-19 vaccine. Using immunoSEQ multiplex PCR, the repertoire was profiled, and TCRdb retains in-frame clones only, with some absent. The data show about 120,000 clones, 75% to 90% seen once. The sequencing used peripheral blood, collected on day 0 of AZD1222 vaccination. All receptors derive from an adult in good health. CDR3s include the opening cysteine and the closing phenylalanine or tryptophan. Each record gives: J gene, CDR3 length, D gene, V gene, CDR3 DNA, CDR3 protein. A D gene is named only where the DNA matches it firmly.

>TRBJ2-1|16|TRBD2|TRBV5-6
TGTGCCAGCAGCTTGTCCCGGGACTACGGGGAGAATGAGCAGTTCTTC
CASSLSRDYGENEQFF
>TRBJ1-4|15|.|TRBV28
TGTGCCAGCAGCCTATCAACAGGGTCTAATGAAAAACTGTTTTTT
CASSLSTGSNEKLFF
>TRBJ2-3|16|.|TRBV5-4
TGTGCCAGCAGCGCCGGCCCTAGGGCTAGCGCAGATACGCAGTATTTT
CASSAGPRASADTQYF
>TRBJ2-7|14|TRBD2|TRBV30
TGTGCCTGGACTAGCGGGAGGGCCGGTAACGAGCAGTACTTC
CAWTSGRAGNEQYF
>TRBJ1-5|16|.|TRBV28
TGTGCCAGCAGTTTAGGAACCTCCGGAGAGAATCAGCCCCAGCATTTT
CASSLGTSGENQPQHF
>TRBJ2-5|13|.|TRBV18
TGTGCCAGCTCACCCTCCTCCCAAGAGACCCAGTACTTC
CASSPSSQETQYF
>TRBJ2-1|15|TRBD2|TRBV11-2
TGTGCCAGCAGCTTAGTTAGCGGGTTTATAAGTGAGCAGTTCTTC
CASSLVSGFISEQFF
>TRBJ1-3|15|TRBD1|TRBV9
TGTGCCAGCAGCGCCGGACAGGGGTCTGGAAACACCATATATTTT
CASSAGQGSGNTIYF
>TRBJ1-6|13|.|TRBV5-4
TGTGCCAGCAGCGACCACAAGGTTTCACCCCTCCACTTT
CASSDHKVSPLHF
>TRBJ2-7|11|.|TRBV6-5
TGTGCCAGCAGTCATGTCTACGAGCAGTACTTC
CASSHVYEQYF
>TRBJ1-6|15|TRBD1|TRBV11-2
TGTGCCAGCAGACATACCAGGGGGTACAATTCACCCCTCCACTTT
CASRHTRGYNSPLHF
>TRBJ2-5|14|.|TRBV28
TGTGCCAGCAGCCTGGATGTCTCTAGGAAGACCCAGTACTTC
CASSLDVSRKTQYF
>TRBJ2-1|18|.|TRBV10-2
TGCGCCAGCAGTGAGTCCCCGGAGGGGAGGATCGATAGCGATGAGCAGTTCTTC
CASSESPEGRIDSDEQFF
>TRBJ1-3|12|.|TRBV11-2
TGTGCCAGCAGCCTCTCAGGAAACACCATATATTTT
CASSLSGNTIYF
>TRBJ2-1|15|TRBD1|TRBV7-9
TGTGCCAGCAGCCCCGGACAGGGCCCTGGCAATGAGCAGTTCTTC
CASSPGQGPGNEQFF